The source of this TCR beta chain is a study of T cell changes during pregnancy in multiple sclerosis. This clone was counted only a few times. Sequencing was performed with immunoSEQ multiplex PCR; in TCRdb, only in-frame clones are kept and a portion is missing. The sample yields fewer than 20,000 clones, roughly nine tenths seen once. From germline, CDR1 is MRHNA and CDR2 SNTAGT. The V gene end was trimmed by 3 bases and the J gene end by 8 bases; junction bases not matched to a gene: 8. The CDR3 consists of 16 residues. Sequencing was performed on CD8+ T cells from peripheral blood mononuclear cells, taken in the second trimester of pregnancy. The rearrangement joins TRBV6-4 to TRBJ2-1, with 12 bases matching TRBD2. The source of this sequence is a female donor in good health, enrolled as a control in a pregnancy study. For the CDR3, the DNA is TGTGCCAGCAGTGAGTCCTCTAGCGGGGGGGCCGATGAGCAGTTCTTC. Its protein is CASSESSSGGADEQFF.